This T cell receptor beta chain was sequenced in a study of blood T cell repertoires in COVID-19. Study-level background: Acute and convalescent COVID-19 specimens originated in the United States, Italy and Spain. Sources were T cells, B-cell-depleted T cells, or PBMCs; the material itself was cDNA or gDNA.

Per the study methods: Counts of nucleated cells, estimated from reference gene primer amplification, were obtained. Some clones are missing from TCRdb's copy, which holds only in-frame ones; the method was immunoSEQ multiplex PCR. The D gene and trimming were derived from the DNA, and the V and J assignments and clone size from that table. The sample yields 180,000 or so clones, about 88% seen once. In its sample, this clone was seen a few times. Sample: peripheral blood. The sequence was collected from a woman in her twenties or thirties with active or convalescent COVID-19.

The CDR3 protein is CAWALSGDSPLHF. For the CDR3, the DNA is TGTGCCTGGGCTCTCAGCGGGGATTCACCCCTCCACTTT. This rearrangement joins TRBV30 to TRBJ1-6, with unresolved D. V was trimmed by 5 bases and J by 8 bases, leaving 13 bases between them. The CDR3 has 13 residues. CDR1 and CDR2 from the germline V gene are GTSNPN and SVGIG (reference sequence). The complete variable domain, with remaining parts taken from reference TRBV30 and TRBJ1-6, reads SQTIHQWPATLVQPVGSPLSLECTVEGTSNPNLYWYRQAAGRGLQLLFYSVGIGQISSEVPQNLSASRPQDRQFILSSKKLLLSDSGFYLCAWALSGDSPLHFGNGTRLTVT.